This entry features one T cell receptor beta chain sequence. This receptor's antigen is unknown. The sample holds no much larger clone one base away, and base qualities are not on file. At the junction V is shortened by 1 base and J by 3 bases, with 13 bases in between. Taken from cysteine to phenylalanine, the CDR3 has 16 residues. The only DNA kept is the CDR3, 48 bases in frame from the first base. Via the germline V gene, CDR1 is MGHRA and CDR2 YSYEKL. TCRbeta CDR3 regions were amplified from genomic DNA by means of the immunoSEQ Assay, a bias-controlled multiplex PCR. The authors' analysis ran thus. Nucleated cell counts per sample were estimated from amplification of reference gene primers within the assay. To quantify the absolute abundance of each unique TCRbeta CDR3 rearrangement, sequence reads were collapsed and filtered. For each sample, productive Simpson clonality was calculated by taking the square root of Simpson's diversity index across productive rearrangements. In its TCRdb copy, this immuneACCESS table keeps in-frame sequences only and misses some clones. Where compared with another copy, unresolved V genes explain less than half of these, and the others have no known cause. The V and J calls and clone size come from that table; D and trimming were worked out from the DNA. Present in this sample are 130,000 or so clones, roughly 90% of which were seen just once. Of the sample, 6% to 8.5% is held by the ten largest clones.

This entry belongs to a study of blood T cell repertoires in COVID-19 (TCRdb year 2020). Regarding the study in general: Samples covering the acute and convalescent phases of COVID-19 were provided by collaborators in the United States, Italy and Spain. The prospective study material was composed of cDNA or gDNA derived from T cells, B-cell-depleted T cells, or PBMCs. Deeply sampled blood TCRbeta repertoires from subjects exposed to, actively infected with, or recovered from COVID-19 were included in the dataset. The repertoires were made available in a free public database intended to serve as a resource for research on the immune response to SARS-CoV-2. The samples were drawn from the first 160 participants of the ongoing ImmuneRACE study and from 1,254 subjects provided by 6 global collaborators. The sample metadata nearly always contained a de-identified subject ID, COVID-19 status, age in years and sex. Where available, HLA class I and class II types were taken from metadata supplied by the sample provider and were not determined by assay-based typing.

Whole blood was collected in K2EDTA tubes by collaborating institutions according to the institutions' own protocols. For TCRbeta analysis, collaborators shipped samples in one of three forms: frozen whole blood, isolated PBMCs, or DNA extracted from either of those sample types. What the study reported, not specific to this receptor: Clinical and demographic metadata were provided uncurated, with the amount varying by source and participant.

The sample was peripheral blood. The chain is encoded by TRBV4-1 joined to TRBJ2-1; matching of 5 bases hints at TRBD2 as the D gene. This receptor was identified in a man aged 45-65 years with acute or convalescent COVID-19. The DNA sequence is given as TGCGCCAGCAGCCAAGCGGAATCGGGATACTACAATGAGCAGTTCTTC. This translates into CASSQAESGYYNEQFF.